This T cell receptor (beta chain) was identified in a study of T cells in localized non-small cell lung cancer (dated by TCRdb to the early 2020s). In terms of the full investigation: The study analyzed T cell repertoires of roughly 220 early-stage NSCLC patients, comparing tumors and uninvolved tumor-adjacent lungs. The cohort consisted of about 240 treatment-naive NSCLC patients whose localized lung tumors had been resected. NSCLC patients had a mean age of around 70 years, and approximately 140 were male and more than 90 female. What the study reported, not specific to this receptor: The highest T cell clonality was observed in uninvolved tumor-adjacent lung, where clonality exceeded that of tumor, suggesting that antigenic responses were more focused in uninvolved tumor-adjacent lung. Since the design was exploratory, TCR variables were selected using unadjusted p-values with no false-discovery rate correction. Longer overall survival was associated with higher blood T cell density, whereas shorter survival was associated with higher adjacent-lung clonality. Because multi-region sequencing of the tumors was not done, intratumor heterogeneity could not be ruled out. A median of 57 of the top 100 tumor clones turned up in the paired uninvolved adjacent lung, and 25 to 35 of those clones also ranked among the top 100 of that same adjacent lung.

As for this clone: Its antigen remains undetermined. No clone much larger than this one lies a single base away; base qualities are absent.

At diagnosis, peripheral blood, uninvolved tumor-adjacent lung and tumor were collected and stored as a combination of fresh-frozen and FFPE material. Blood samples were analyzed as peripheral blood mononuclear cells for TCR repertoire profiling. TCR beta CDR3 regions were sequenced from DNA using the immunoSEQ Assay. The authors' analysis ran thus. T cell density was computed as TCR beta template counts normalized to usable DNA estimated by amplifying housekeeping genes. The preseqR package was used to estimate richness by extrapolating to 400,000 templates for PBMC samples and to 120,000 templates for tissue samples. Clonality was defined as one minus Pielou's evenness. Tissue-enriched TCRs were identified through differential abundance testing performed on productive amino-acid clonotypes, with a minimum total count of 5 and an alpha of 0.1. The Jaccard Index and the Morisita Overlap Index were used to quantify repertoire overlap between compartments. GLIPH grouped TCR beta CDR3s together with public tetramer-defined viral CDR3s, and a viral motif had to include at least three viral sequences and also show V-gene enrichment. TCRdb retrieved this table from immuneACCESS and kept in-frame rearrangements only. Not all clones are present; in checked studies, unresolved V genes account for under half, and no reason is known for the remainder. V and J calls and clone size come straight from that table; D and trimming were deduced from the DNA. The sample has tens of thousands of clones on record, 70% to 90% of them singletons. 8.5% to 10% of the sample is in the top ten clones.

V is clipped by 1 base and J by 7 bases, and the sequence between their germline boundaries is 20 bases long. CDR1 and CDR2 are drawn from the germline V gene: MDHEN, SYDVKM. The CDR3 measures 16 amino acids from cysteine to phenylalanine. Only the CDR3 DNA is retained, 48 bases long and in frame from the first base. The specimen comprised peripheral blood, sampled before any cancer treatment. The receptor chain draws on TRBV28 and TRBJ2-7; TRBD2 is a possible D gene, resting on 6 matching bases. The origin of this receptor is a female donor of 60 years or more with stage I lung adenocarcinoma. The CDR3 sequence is CASSLSSPGRSGEQYF. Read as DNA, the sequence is TGTGCCAGCAGTTTATCATCTCCGGGGAGGTCGGGTGAGCAGTACTTC.